This entry features one T cell receptor (beta chain) sequence. The data were obtained in a study of OX40 agonist ivuxolimab in advanced cancers. The protocol was immunoSEQ multiplex PCR, while the TCRdb copy is restricted to in-frame clones and leaves out a portion. The sample carries nearly 110,000 clones, about nine tenths recorded once. The clonotype was recovered from an adult with an advanced solid tumor such as melanoma, head and neck, liver or kidney cancer. Specimen: CD4+ or CD8+ T cells sorted from blood, collected in a trial of the OX40 agonist ivuxolimab.

The CDR3 protein is CAAGLYNNEQFF. The CDR3 DNA is TGTGCCGCGGGACTCTATAACAATGAGCAGTTCTTC. The chain employs TRBV30 and TRBJ2-1; D may be TRBD2 (6 bases). The CDR3 is 12 amino acids. Trimming pared 8 bases from V and 5 bases from J, leaving 13 bases between. Germline loops: CDR1 GTSNPN, CDR2 SVGIG (reference sequence).